This T cell receptor beta chain was identified in a study of T cell changes during pregnancy in multiple sclerosis. Sequencing was performed with immunoSEQ multiplex PCR; in TCRdb, only in-frame clones are kept and a portion is missing. The top ten clones hold 0.5% to 0.85% of a sample with some 36,000 clones, 91% of them seen once. The germline V gene has CDR1 MDHEN and CDR2 SYDVKM. V gave up 4 bases and J gave up 4 bases; unmatched junction bases: 21. The CDR3 extends over 20 amino acids. The rearrangement uses TRBV28 and TRBJ1-2, with 10 bases fitting TRBD1. The sequence was collected from a female donor in good health, enrolled as a control in a pregnancy study. This specimen was CD4+ T cells from peripheral blood mononuclear cells, taken in the second trimester of pregnancy. The CDR3 DNA follows: TGTGCCAGCAGTTCCCTTTCGGTGTACGGGACAGGGGATAAAACCTATGGCTACACCTTC. Amino acids: CASSSLSVYGTGDKTYGYTF.